The 26 T cell receptor beta chains below were found in one sample sequenced in a study of Ad26.COV2.S vaccination and SARS-CoV-2 variants. As for treatment: some 19 received Ad26.COV2.S at low or high dose, single or two shots; several received placebo; per-sample allocation not given. Specimen acquisition occurred on day 63 following the initial vaccine or placebo injection. TCRdb keeps only in-frame clones here, not all; method: immunoSEQ multiplex PCR. The sample has approximately 350,000 clones, more than 75% seen once. The starting material was peripheral blood, obtained in a trial of Ad26.COV2.S vaccine versus placebo. The receptors shown here come from a person between 18 and 60 years old who received the Ad26.COV2.S COVID-19 vaccine or a placebo.

V gene TRBV19 combines with J gene TRBJ1-6, with D tentatively TRBD1 (5 bases). There are 14 residues in the CDR3. Trimming pared 0 bases from V and 7 bases from J, leaving 7 bases between. CDR1 is LNHDA, CDR2 SQIVND, per germline (reference sequence). CDR3 protein: CASSIERGNSPLHF. CDR3 sequence (DNA): TGTGCCAGTAGTATAGAGAGGGGAAATTCACCCCTCCACTTT. Based on the CDR3 plus reference TRBV19 and TRBJ1-6, the full variable domain is DGGITQSPKYLFRKEGQNVTLSCEQNLNHDAMYWYRQDPGQGLRLIYYSQIVNDFQKGDIAEGYSVSREKKESFPLTVTSAQKNPTAFYLCASSIERGNSPLHFGNGTRLTVT.

The chain carries TRBV6-5 and TRBJ1-1; no clear D gene. Trimming stripped 10 bases from V and 0 bases from J, with 6 bases between. The CDR3 sequence is 11 residues long. CDR1 is MNHEY, CDR2 SVGAGI, per germline. For the CDR3, the DNA is TGTGCCATAGCCTTGAACACTGAAGCTTTCTTT. It encodes CAIALNTEAFF.

V and J are TRBV13 and TRBJ2-5, with D unresolved. CDR3 length: 12 residues. V gave up 4 bases and J gave up 3 bases, with 6 bases separating them. Germline V gene data show CDR1 as PRHDT and CDR2 as FYEKMQ (reference sequence). CDR3 bases: TGTGCCAGCAGCTCAGAAGAAGAGACCCAGTACTTC. It is translated as CASSSEEETQYF.

This clone was recorded once. The gene calls are TRBV12-3 or TRBV12-4 and TRBJ2-1; D ambiguous. Trimming stripped 6 bases from V and 8 bases from J, with 11 bases between. The CDR3 spans 12 residues. CDR3 amino acids: CASSPDLYEQFF. CDR3 sequence (DNA): TGTGCCAGCAGCCCCGATTTATATGAGCAGTTCTTC.

This chain connects TRBV5-1 to TRBJ2-7; no firm D call. Germline-derived CDR1 and CDR2 are SGHRS and YFSETQ. The CDR3 has 14 amino acids. Deletions cut 0 bases from V and 2 bases from J, with 9 bases between. The CDR3 is CASSLGDTTYEQYF. The DNA of the CDR3 is TGCGCCAGCAGCTTGGGTGACACCACCTACGAGCAGTACTTC.

The chain has TRBV5-1 and TRBJ2-5; D is unclear. Germline V gene sequence: CDR1 SGHRS, CDR2 YFSETQ. This CDR3 contains 15 residues. V lost 5 bases to trimming and J lost 5 bases, with 19 bases between them. The CDR3 coding sequence is TGCGCCAGCAGTGGTGAGGATCCGTCCACGGAGACCCAGTACTTC. Encoded protein: CASSGEDPSTETQYF.

The chain couples TRBV14 to TRBJ1-3; 7 bases agree with TRBD1. V lost 4 bases and J lost 4; bases outside the gene matches: 7. The CDR3 spans 15 residues. Germline assignment: CDR1 SGHDN and CDR2 FVKESK. The CDR3 here is CASSLFTGVGNTIYF. For the CDR3, the DNA is TGTGCCAGCAGCCTCTTCACAGGGGTAGGAAACACCATATATTTT.

The chain joins TRBV7-9 to TRBJ2-3; D is unclear. The CDR3 sequence is 14 residues long. The V end was cut by 2 bases, the J end by 0 bases, with 6 bases between. Germline loops: CDR1 SEHNR, CDR2 FQNEAQ (reference sequence). The CDR3 here is CASSLRWSTDTQYF. The CDR3 nucleotides are TGTGCCAGCAGCTTACGATGGAGCACAGATACGCAGTATTTT. Variable domain in full (rest from reference TRBV7-9 and TRBJ2-3): DTGVSQNPRHKITKRGQNVTFRCDPISEHNRLYWYRQTLGQGPEFLTYFQNEAQLEKSRLLSDRFSAERPKGSFSTLEIQRTEQGDSAMYLCASSLRWSTDTQYFGPGTRLTVL.

The chain combines TRBV25-1 with TRBJ2-3; 9 bases are shared with TRBD1. Germline V lookup: CDR1 MGHDK, CDR2 SYGVNS. The CDR3 spans 15 residues. The ends lost 4 bases at V and 3 bases at J; junction bases unmatched: 5. CDR3 nucleotide sequence: TGTGCCAGCAGTGGGGGGACAGGGTATACAGATACGCAGTATTTT. The encoded protein is CASSGGTGYTDTQYF.

As to this clone: Other DNA sequences in the same sample also yield this CDR3. The CDR3 nucleotides read TGCGCCAGCAGCTTAGGCGGAAACACCGGGGAGCTGTTTTTT. Translating gives CASSLGGNTGELFF. The gene calls are TRBV5-1 and TRBJ2-2; no definite D call. There are 14 residues in the CDR3. Trimming removed 2 bases from V and 2 bases from J, with 7 bases in between. CDR1 is SGHRS and CDR2 is YFSETQ in the germline V gene. Complete variable domain (other parts from reference TRBV5-1 and TRBJ2-2): KAGVTQTPRYLIKTRGQQVTLSCSPISGHRSVSWYQQTPGQGLQFLFEYFSETQRNKGNFPGRFSGRQFSNSRSEMNVSTLELGDSALYLCASSLGGNTGELFFGEGSRLTVL.

The chain employs TRBV11-3 and TRBJ1-6; TRBD1 is a possible D gene (5 bases). This CDR3 has 16 residues. Per germline, CDR1 SGHNT and CDR2 YENEEA. V lost 3 bases and J 7 bases, leaving 16 bases between the germline ends. The CDR3 sequence is CASSFTRDFLNSPLHF. CDR3 DNA sequence: TGTGCCAGCAGCTTTACTAGGGACTTCCTGAATTCACCCCTCCACTTT.

The genes are TRBV28 and TRBJ2-2, with 8 positions matching TRBD2. The junction had 12 bases not matched to a gene; V was cut back by 7 bases and J by 5 bases. The CDR3 spans 16 residues. CDR1 is MDHEN, CDR2 SYDVKM, per germline. The CDR3 region has the DNA TGTGCCAGCACCCCCGGGGGGGTTCCGGGGACCGGGGAGCTGTTTTTT. Its protein is CASTPGGVPGTGELFF.

The chain combines TRBV7-2 with TRBJ2-5; TRBD2 agrees at 8 bases. CDR1 is SGHTA and CDR2 is FQGNSA in the germline V gene. The CDR3 is made up of 13 amino acids. Trimming took 8 bases from V and 5 from J; bases not matched to a gene: 7. The DNA of the CDR3 is TGTGCCAGCGCGACTAGCGTTAGGGAGACCCAGTACTTC. Translating gives CASATSVRETQYF.

The V gene is TRBV7-3, the J gene TRBJ2-6; TRBD2 matches at 13 bases. Germline V lookup: CDR1 SGHTA, CDR2 FQGTGA. After removal of 6 bases from V and 0 bases from J, the junction contained 5 bases not matched to a gene. The CDR3 extends over 18 amino acids. CDR3 region: CASRGTSGAGSGANVLTF. CDR3 DNA sequence: TGTGCCAGCAGAGGGACTAGCGGGGCTGGCTCTGGGGCCAACGTCCTGACTTTC.

This chain connects TRBV7-9 to TRBJ2-7, with 11 nucleotides matching TRBD2. The CDR3 runs 15 residues. CDR1 is SEHNR and CDR2 is FQNEAQ in the germline V gene (reference sequence). The V segment lost 2 bases and the J segment 5 bases; nucleotides outside the gene matches: 5. CDR3 in DNA: TGTGCCAGCAGCTTAAGAACTAGCGGGGGAAACGAGCAGTACTTC. Translated, it gives CASSLRTSGGNEQYF. Full variable domain (missing parts from reference TRBV7-9 and TRBJ2-7): DTGVSQNPRHKITKRGQNVTFRCDPISEHNRLYWYRQTLGQGPEFLTYFQNEAQLEKSRLLSDRFSAERPKGSFSTLEIQRTEQGDSAMYLCASSLRTSGGNEQYFGPGTRLTVT.

J is TRBJ1-1 and V is TRBV6-5, with TRBD1 matching 9 bases. The V gene end was trimmed by 4 bases and the J gene end by 9 bases; junction bases not matched to a gene: 3. Germline V gene sequence: CDR1 MNHEY, CDR2 SVGAGI. The CDR3 is made up of 12 amino acids. DNA of the CDR3: TGTGCCAGCAGTTCACAGGGGGCTCAAGCTTTCTTT. It codes for CASSSQGAQAFF.

The sample holds a few counts of this clone. The V gene is TRBV5-1, the J gene TRBJ1-6; possibly TRBD1 for D (6 bases). Germline loops: CDR1 SGHRS, CDR2 YFSETQ. V gave up 4 bases and J gave up 9 bases, with 17 bases separating them. There are 15 residues in the CDR3. CDR3 in amino acids: CASSLTGQGFSPLHF. The CDR3 coding sequence is TGCGCCAGCAGCCTGACGGGACAAGGTTTTTCACCCCTCCACTTT.

The chain recombines TRBV29-1 with TRBJ1-2; D call uncertain. The CDR3 has 13 residues. Germline-derived CDR1 and CDR2 are SQVTM and ANQGSEA. V was pared by 3 bases and J by 3 bases, with 11 bases between. Here the CDR3 reads CSVDRNPDYGYTF. The CDR3 nucleotides read TGCAGCGTTGACAGGAATCCGGACTATGGCTACACCTTC. The whole variable domain, remainder taken from reference TRBV29-1 and TRBJ1-2, is SAVISQKPSRDICQRGTSLTIQCQVDSQVTMMFWYRQQPGQSLTLIATANQGSEATYESGFVIDKFPISRPNLTFSTLTVSNMSPEDSSIYLCSVDRNPDYGYTFGSGTRLTVV.

The chain combines TRBV7-9 with TRBJ1-4, with 8 bases that match TRBD1. J was trimmed by 6 bases and V by 1 base; bases with no gene match: 1. CDR1 SEHNR and CDR2 FQNEAQ come from the germline V gene (reference sequence). This CDR3 has 14 amino acids. The CDR3 here is CASSLVQGDEKLFF. The CDR3 DNA follows: TGTGCCAGCAGCTTAGTACAGGGGGATGAAAAACTGTTTTTT. Based on the CDR3 plus reference TRBV7-9 and TRBJ1-4, the full variable domain is DTGVSQNPRHKITKRGQNVTFRCDPISEHNRLYWYRQTLGQGPEFLTYFQNEAQLEKSRLLSDRFSAERPKGSFSTLEIQRTEQGDSAMYLCASSLVQGDEKLFFGSGTQLSVL.

V and J are TRBV5-4 and TRBJ2-2; a possible D gene is TRBD2 (6 bases). This CDR3 is 19 amino acids long. Germline V gene data show CDR1 as SGHNT and CDR2 as YYREEE (reference sequence). Between the trimmed V and J ends, which lost 0 bases and 4 bases, there was a span of 22 bases. The CDR3 sequence: CASSLDPGLRGLSTGELFF. CDR3 in DNA: TGTGCCAGCAGCTTGGATCCGGGACTCCGAGGCCTGAGCACCGGGGAGCTGTTTTTT.

This clone was picked up one time. The chain employs TRBV9 and TRBJ1-1; a possible D gene is TRBD1 (6 bases). With 4 bases removed from V and 4 bases from J, the gap between germline ends came to 14 bases. There are 14 residues in the CDR3. Looked up from germline, CDR1 is SGDLS and CDR2 is YYNGEE. CDR3 amino acids: CASSPEGGVTEAFF. DNA of the CDR3: TGTGCCAGCAGCCCCGAGGGGGGGGTCACTGAAGCTTTCTTT.

The table lists this clone with a count of one. The rearrangement links TRBV14 to TRBJ1-2, with D perhaps TRBD1 (6 bases). The CDR3 loop spans 16 amino acids. V was shortened by 5 bases and J by 0 bases, with 16 bases between the two germline ends. Germline CDR1 and CDR2: SGHDN and FVKESK. The CDR3 DNA is TGTGCCAGCAGCAAAGGGGGGGGCTACCCTAACTATGGCTACACCTTC. Translating it yields CASSKGGGYPNYGYTF. The whole variable domain, filled in from reference TRBV14 and TRBJ1-2, reads EAGVTQFPSHSVIEKGQTVTLRCDPISGHDNLYWYRRVMGKEIKFLLHFVKESKQDESGMPNNRFLAERTGGTYSTLKVQPAELEDSGVYFCASSKGGGYPNYGYTFGSGTRLTVV.

V gene TRBV6-1 combines with J gene TRBJ2-3; 7 nucleotides align to TRBD1. J was trimmed by 0 bases and V by 0 bases; bases with no gene match: 18. CDR1 is MNHNS, CDR2 SASEGT, per germline. This CDR3 region has 21 residues. The CDR3 region is CASSEAGQGVDRLYSTDTQYF. The CDR3 nucleotides are TGTGCCAGCAGTGAAGCGGGGCAGGGGGTTGATCGGCTTTATAGCACAGATACGCAGTATTTT.

The V gene is TRBV4-2, the J gene TRBJ1-3; a weak D match, TRBD1 (5 bases). The germline V gene has CDR1 LGHNA and CDR2 YNFKEQ. V was shortened by 7 bases and J by 2 bases, with 12 bases between the two germline ends. This CDR3 region has 14 residues. CDR3 coding DNA: TGTGCCAGCACCTCGAGGGGAGCTGGAAACACCATATATTTT. Protein product: CASTSRGAGNTIYF.

The chain is built from TRBV3-1 (or the pseudogene TRBV3-2) and TRBJ2-3; 7 positions agree with TRBD2. CDR1 is LGHDT, CDR2 YNNKEL, per germline (reference sequence). The CDR3 has 16 residues. The V gene end was trimmed by 1 base and the J gene end by 4 bases; junction bases not matched to a gene: 8. In DNA form, the CDR3 reads TGTGCCAGCAGCCAAGTGGGGGGGATCAGCGCAGATACGCAGTATTTT. This codes for CASSQVGGISADTQYF.

In this sample, this clone turned up a few times. The chain joins TRBV6-6 to TRBJ1-1; the match to TRBD1 covers 7 bases. Germline CDR1 reads MNHNY; CDR2 reads SVGAGI (reference sequence). The CDR3 runs 14 residues. Trimming cost V 9 bases and J 8 bases; bases outside gene matches: 15. CDR3 DNA: TGTGCCAGTATCGCCCTCGACAGGGTGGGAGAAGCTTTCTTT. Protein: CASIALDRVGEAFF.